This entry describes one TCR beta chain. The antigen remains undetermined. Germline CDR1 and CDR2: MDHEN and SYDVKM. Between the trimmed V and J ends, which lost 7 bases and 0 bases, there was a span of 13 bases. The CDR3 is 14 residues long. This entry comes from a study of cytomegalovirus exposure and HLA in healthy donors. Study overall: Early released data had approximately 86 million unique TCRs, all coming from HLA-typed donors.

Study-wide results and caveats: Upon later analysis, TCR association rates were observed to vary by HLA locus, being highest for DRB1 and lowest for HLA-C. TCR beta V- and J-gene trimming was later associated with a missense DCLRE1C variant. 16,951 TCR beta sequences were associated with HLA alleles at 0.05 false discovery rate in a later analysis.

The PCR employed 60 Vbeta primers together with 13 Jbeta primers. Generated by immunoSEQ multiplex PCR, the TCRdb table keeps only in-frame clones and is missing some. The sample has roughly 110,000 clones, about 80% seen once; the top ten hold roughly 8.2%. The chain links TRBV28 to TRBJ2-7, with a possible D match to TRBD1 (5 bases). The sample consisted of PBMCs. This TCR was sampled from a man aged 25-40 years in good health and CMV-seronegative. CDR3 residues: CASNSAGSSYEQYF. CDR3 bases: TGTGCCAGCAATTCGGCAGGGTCCTCCTACGAGCAGTACTTC. The entire variable domain, with the rest obtained from reference TRBV28 and TRBJ2-7, is as follows: DVKVTQSSRYLVKRTGEKVFLECVQDMDHENMFWYRQDPGLGLRLIYFSYDVKMKEKGDIPEGYSVSREKKERFSLILESASTNQTSMYLCASNSAGSSYEQYFGPGTRLTVT.